This record concerns one T cell receptor (beta chain) sequence. Its matching antigen is unknown. Primers: 60 Vbeta forward and 13 Jbeta reverse. TCRdb's copy holds only in-frame clones and misses some; the assay was immunoSEQ multiplex PCR. Among about 170,000 clones listed, roughly 83% were seen once. This sample is drawn from a study of cytomegalovirus exposure and HLA in healthy donors. Study summary: Out of roughly 170 million T cells, an earlier analysis found some 120 million unique TCR beta sequences in total. Study-wide results and caveats: Later work associated fewer than 20,000 TCR beta sequences with HLA alleles at 0.05 false discovery rate. In a later analysis, an Asian-associated ancestry cluster reportedly showed fewer N-insertions than the approximately 700-donor mean.

Looked up from germline, CDR1 is SGHRS and CDR2 is YFSETQ. With 0 bases clipped from V and 4 bases from J, the junction kept 4 bases outside the gene matches. This CDR3 comprises 15 residues. The donors, nominally healthy at sampling, likely had unrecorded immune exposures. This chain connects TRBV5-1 to TRBJ2-1, with 7 nucleotides matching TRBD2. Sequencing was performed on PBMCs. The source of this sequence is a woman between 45 and 65 years old in good health and CMV-seronegative. DNA of the CDR3: TGCGCCAGCAGCTTGGTACTAGCGCCTTACAATGAGCAGTTCTTC. It encodes CASSLVLAPYNEQFF.